What follows are 10 T cell receptor beta chains derived from one specimen sequenced in a study of blood T cell repertoires in COVID-19. Produced via immunoSEQ multiplex PCR; TCRdb's table is partial and in-frame only. Of around 310,000 clones in the sample, 90% were seen once. Specimen: peripheral blood. These receptors were taken from a woman aged 40 to 50 with COVID-19, enrolled during active disease.

The CDR3 DNA reads as TGTGCCAGCAGTTTATATCGTCGGGGGGGGACCTATAATTCACCCCTCCACTTT. Translation: CASSLYRRGGTYNSPLHF. The chain couples TRBV27 to TRBJ1-6, with D perhaps TRBD1 (5 bases). The CDR3 loop spans 18 amino acids. In germline, CDR1 is MNHEY, CDR2 SMNVEV (reference sequence). V was cut by 1 base and J by 2 bases, with 15 bases left in between.

The chain has TRBV2 and TRBJ1-3, with 7 bases matching TRBD1. The germline CDR1 and CDR2 sequences are SNHLY and FYNNEI. Trimming removed 8 bases from V and 3 bases from J; junction bases left unmatched: 10. CDR3 length: 15 residues. The CDR3 DNA follows: TGTGCCAGCGGGGAGGAGTGGACAGGTGGAAACACCATATATTTT. This sequence encodes CASGEEWTGGNTIYF.

The chain recombines TRBV9 with TRBJ2-3; no reliable D call. The V gene lost 3 bases and the J gene lost 0 bases, with 5 bases spanning the gap. The CDR3 covers 13 residues. Looked up from germline, CDR1 is SGDLS and CDR2 is YYNGEE. CDR3 nucleotides: TGTGCCAGCAGCGAGCATAGCACAGATACGCAGTATTTT. This encodes CASSEHSTDTQYF. Full variable domain (missing parts from reference TRBV9 and TRBJ2-3): DSGVTQTPKHLITATGQRVTLRCSPRSGDLSVYWYQQSLDQGLQFLIQYYNGEERAKGNILERFSAQQFPDLHSELNLSSLELGDSALYFCASSEHSTDTQYFGPGTRLTVL.

This sequence joins TRBV28 and TRBJ1-1, with D uncertain. V lost 2 bases, J lost 4 bases, and 8 bases lay in between. The CDR3 runs to 13 residues. Germline CDR1 and CDR2: MDHEN and SYDVKM. The CDR3 nucleotides read TGTGCCAGCAGTTTAGCTAGGTCCACTGAAGCTTTCTTT. It is translated as CASSLARSTEAFF.

The chain employs TRBV5-1 and TRBJ2-1; 11 positions agree with TRBD2. V lost 6 bases, J lost 6 bases, and 11 bases stayed unmatched. This CDR3 has 16 amino acids. From germline, CDR1 is SGHRS and CDR2 YFSETQ. CDR3 in DNA: TGCGCCAGCACCAAGGGGCTAGCGGGAGGTAGCAATGAGCAGTTCTTC. This encodes CASTKGLAGGSNEQFF.

The V call is TRBV28, the J call TRBJ1-5, with 7 bases identical to TRBD1. J lost 4 bases, V lost 11 bases, and 8 bases had no gene match. Looked up from germline, CDR1 is MDHEN and CDR2 is SYDVKM. This CDR3 has 13 residues. The DNA of the CDR3 is TGTGCCTCGACAGGGAACAGGAATCAGCCCCAGCATTTT. Its protein product is CASTGNRNQPQHF.

The J gene is TRBJ1-1, the V gene TRBV30; 9 nucleotides line up with TRBD1. CDR3 length: 13 amino acids. The trim removed 2 bases at V and 7 bases at J, leaving 5 bases unmatched. CDR1 is GTSNPN and CDR2 is SVGIG in the germline V gene (reference sequence). DNA of the CDR3: TGTGCCTGGAGTAAGGACAGGGGAGGTGAAGCTTTCTTT. It yields the protein CAWSKDRGGEAFF.

The gene calls are TRBV4-3 and TRBJ2-1, with 9 bases matching TRBD2. Per the germline V gene, CDR1 is LGHNA and CDR2 is YSLEER. V was pared by 2 bases and J by 8 bases, with 25 bases of the junction left unmatched. This CDR3 region has 21 residues. The DNA for the CDR3 is TGCGCCAGCAGCCAATCTTTTCGGCAGGGTAGCGGGAGCGACGAAGACTATGAGCAGTTCTTC. Its protein product is CASSQSFRQGSGSDEDYEQFF.

V usage is TRBV6-6 and J usage is TRBJ1-3; TRBD1 is a possible D gene (5 bases). This CDR3 contains 15 residues. Trimming stripped 2 bases from V and 0 bases from J, with 8 bases between. CDR1 and CDR2 from the germline V gene are MNHNY and SVGAGI (reference sequence). CDR3 in amino acids: CASSYTTVSGNTIYF. CDR3 nucleotides: TGTGCCAGCAGTTACACGACAGTCTCTGGAAACACCATATATTTT.

This chain connects TRBV9 to TRBJ2-3; a possible D gene is TRBD2 (6 bases). Per the germline V gene, CDR1 is SGDLS and CDR2 is YYNGEE. There are 14 residues in the CDR3. The ends were cut back, 3 bases at V and 4 bases at J, with 12 bases in the middle. The CDR3 spells CASSEGGGADTQYF. CDR3 sequence (DNA): TGTGCCAGCAGCGAGGGAGGAGGGGCAGATACGCAGTATTTT.